One and the same sample provided the 26 T cell receptor beta chains below, sequenced in a study of T cells in Graves' hyperthyroidism and ophthalmopathy. RNA transcripts served as the template for amplifying TCR beta CDR3 regions. Carried out on the TCR CDR3, a first-round RT-PCR used the HTBI primer set. TCRdb used MiXCR to reprocess the multiplex PCR reads, holding one entry per CDR3 protein. The sample consists of about 600,000 distinct CDR3 sequences, approximately 14% of them appearing once. Sequencing input: blood. The receptors were sampled from a woman in her 50s with Graves' ophthalmopathy.

In its sample, this clonotype was seen many times. The chain has TRBV5-1 and TRBJ2-1; the D gene could be TRBD1 or TRBD2 (6 bases each). Trimming removed 1 base at V and 2 bases at J, with 28 bases between. Germline V CDR1 and CDR2: SGHRS, YFSETQ. The CDR3 contains 21 residues. The CDR3 DNA follows: TGCGCCAGCAGCTTGTGGGCCGTCTCCTATGCCGCGGGGACACCCTACAATGAGCAGTTCTTC. Translation: CASSLWAVSYAAGTPYNEQFF.

This clonotype was seen repeatedly, ten times or more. The chain recombines TRBV27 with TRBJ2-1, with 12 bases that match TRBD2. This CDR3 region has 16 residues. Trimming took 5 bases from V and 7 from J; bases not matched to a gene: 9. Germline values: CDR1 MNHEY, CDR2 SMNVEV (reference sequence). CDR3 residues: CASSLLTSGSANEQFF. Here the CDR3 DNA reads TGTGCCAGCAGTCTCTTGACTAGCGGGAGCGCGAATGAGCAGTTCTTC.

This clonotype was seen a few times. This chain joins TRBV6-1 and TRBJ1-6; 7 positions agree with TRBD1. V lost 5 bases and J lost 8; bases outside the gene matches: 9. Germline CDR1 reads MNHNS; CDR2 reads SASEGT. The CDR3 has 15 residues. The CDR3 bases are TGTGCCAGCAGTCACGACAGGGACTGGGATTCACCCCTCCACTTT. It encodes CASSHDRDWDSPLHF.

This clonotype was observed many times. The chain joins TRBV20-1 to TRBJ2-5; D is perhaps TRBD1 (5 bases). The germline CDR1 and CDR2 sequences are DFQATT and SNEGSKA (reference sequence). CDR3 length: 14 amino acids. Trimming left V 0 bases short and J 5 bases short, with 13 bases between. The CDR3 coding sequence is TGCAGTGCTAGAGATTCCAAGGGGCTTGAGACCCAGTACTTC. It is translated as CSARDSKGLETQYF.

The chain is built from TRBV30 and TRBJ1-1; D gene uncertain. The germline V gene encodes CDR1 GTSNPN and CDR2 SVGIG (reference sequence). Trimming cost V 5 bases and J 4 bases, with 14 bases left between them. The CDR3 contains 13 residues. As DNA, the CDR3 is TGTGCCTGGGCAGGTGGGAGACCCACTGAAGCTTTCTTT. Translating it yields CAWAGGRPTEAFF.

Comment on this clonotype: It may be a read error: a sequence one base away is much more abundant. V usage is TRBV12-3 or TRBV12-4 and J usage is TRBJ2-5, with a tentative D call TRBD2 (6 bases). CDR3 length equals 15 residues. CDR3 region: CTSSLGREIAETQYF. The CDR3 DNA reads TGTACCAGCAGTTTGGGTCGGGAGATTGCCGAGACCCAGTACTTC.

The rearrangement joins TRBV20-1 to TRBJ2-3; possible D gene TRBD2, 7 bases. Trimming pared 2 bases from V and 3 bases from J, leaving 15 bases between. Germline loops: CDR1 DFQATT, CDR2 SNEGSKA (reference sequence). The CDR3 contains 15 residues. CDR3 nucleotide sequence: TGCAGTGCTAGAAGAGCGGGACACGTAACAGATACGCAGTATTTT. Encoded protein: CSARRAGHVTDTQYF.

This clonotype was found many times. V and J are TRBV5-1 and TRBJ2-3; 9 bases map to TRBD2. The germline V gene has CDR1 SGHRS and CDR2 YFSETQ. This CDR3 comprises 17 residues. The junction had 11 bases not matched to a gene; V was cut back by 3 bases and J by 3 bases. CDR3 DNA: TGCGCCAGCAGCTCGGGACTAGCCCGCGTGTTGACAGATACGCAGTATTTT. Translating it yields CASSSGLARVLTDTQYF.

The chain recombines TRBV7-9 with TRBJ1-5; 11 bases are shared with TRBD1. This CDR3 region has 15 residues. Looked up from germline, CDR1 is SEHNR and CDR2 is FQNEAQ (reference sequence). The trim removed 5 bases at V and 7 bases at J, leaving 7 bases unmatched. CDR3 amino acids: CASSDGTGGPQPQHF. For the CDR3, the DNA is TGTGCCAGCAGCGACGGGACAGGGGGTCCACAGCCCCAGCATTTT.

There are many counts of this clonotype. The chain carries TRBV7-2 and TRBJ2-3; 9 bases are shared with TRBD2. The CDR3 runs 18 residues. J lost 5 bases, V lost 3 bases, and 15 bases had no gene match. CDR1 is SGHTA, CDR2 FQGNSA, per germline. The CDR3 DNA reads TGTGCCAGCAGCTTCCGTAGCTTTTTTAGCGGGAGTGAAGATACGCAGTATTTT. This sequence encodes CASSFRSFFSGSEDTQYF.

J is TRBJ2-1 and V is TRBV28; possibly TRBD2 for D (6 bases). The germline V gene has CDR1 MDHEN and CDR2 SYDVKM. The CDR3 covers 15 residues. Trimming took 7 bases from V and 0 from J, leaving 13 bases between them. CDR3 in DNA: TGTGCCAGCAAACTCGCGGGGATCTCCTACAATGAGCAGTTCTTC. Translated, it gives CASKLAGISYNEQFF.

This clonotype was observed a few times. This chain links TRBV24-1 with TRBJ2-1; TRBD2 matches at 14 bases. CDR1 is KGHDR and CDR2 is SFDVKD in the germline V gene. The CDR3 loop spans 18 amino acids. Losses at the gene ends were 4 bases for V and 0 bases for J; bases not matched to a gene: 4. The CDR3: CATSERTSGRPSYNEQFF. The CDR3 nucleotides are TGTGCCACCAGTGAACGGACTAGCGGGAGGCCCTCCTACAATGAGCAGTTCTTC.

This clonotype was seen many times. CDR3 protein: CASSLIMGSGEKSYEQYF. CDR3 coding DNA: TGTGCCAGCAGCTTAATTATGGGGAGTGGTGAGAAGTCCTACGAGCAGTACTTC. The rearrangement links TRBV11-1 to TRBJ2-7; perhaps TRBD2 as D (5 bases). The CDR3 runs 18 residues. In germline, CDR1 is SGHAT, CDR2 FQDESV (reference sequence). Trimming left V 2 bases short and J 1 base short, with 21 bases between.

This clonotype was counted at least ten times. This chain connects TRBV20-1 to TRBJ1-4; no firm D call. V lost 0 bases to trimming and J lost 8 bases, with 13 bases between them. Per the germline V gene, CDR1 is DFQATT and CDR2 is SNEGSKA (reference sequence). The CDR3 length is 14 residues. CDR3 protein: CSARDPSALEKLFF. Written as DNA, the CDR3 is TGCAGTGCTAGAGATCCCAGCGCCTTGGAAAAACTGTTTTTT.

This clonotype was seen a single time. This chain connects TRBV28 to TRBJ1-4; D is perhaps TRBD1 (6 bases). Germline loops: CDR1 MDHEN, CDR2 SYDVKM. The ends were cut back, 2 bases at V and 2 bases at J, with 12 bases in the middle. The CDR3 length is 16 residues. In nucleotides, the CDR3 is TGTGCCAGCAGTTTAGGGGGCGCGGGTACTAATGAAAAACTGTTTTTT. Its protein product is CASSLGGAGTNEKLFF.

This clonotype occurred many times. The chain is built from TRBV7-9 and TRBJ1-2, with D uncertain. CDR1 and CDR2 from the germline V gene are SEHNR and FQNEAQ (reference sequence). The CDR3 length is 13 residues. V was cut by 3 bases and J by 6 bases, with 11 bases left in between. CDR3 DNA sequence: TGTGCCAGCAGCTTGCTTGAAATAGATGGCTACACCTTC. Translation gives CASSLLEIDGYTF.

This clonotype has more than one count but fewer than ten. This sequence joins TRBV15 and TRBJ2-2, with D perhaps TRBD1 or TRBD2 (6 bases each). The CDR3 has 17 amino acids. V gave up 0 bases and J gave up 3 bases, with 14 bases separating them. Germline loops: CDR1 LNHNV, CDR2 YYDKDF (reference sequence). The DNA for the CDR3 is TGTGCCACCAGCAGAGATGACGGGGGCGCGTACACCGGGGAGCTGTTTTTT. Its protein is CATSRDDGGAYTGELFF.

This clonotype has a handful of counts. The chain uses TRBV20-1 and TRBJ2-1; D is uncertain. Trimming took off 3 bases at V and 3 bases at J, with 9 bases between the two ends. The CDR3 extends over 13 amino acids. Germline V gene lookup returns CDR1 DFQATT and CDR2 SNEGSKA (reference sequence). In nucleotides, the CDR3 is TGCAGTGCTAGTCTCGGTTACTACAATGAGCAGTTCTTC. Residues: CSASLGYYNEQFF.

This clonotype was seen repeatedly, ten times or more. This sequence joins TRBV27 and TRBJ2-7; 12 nucleotides line up with TRBD2. The CDR3 covers 14 residues. V gave up 6 bases and J gave up 6 bases; unmatched junction bases: 6. The V gene's germline CDR1 is MNHEY and CDR2 SMNVEV (reference sequence). The CDR3 reads CASRKTSGSGEQYF. The CDR3 nucleotides are TGTGCCAGCAGAAAGACTAGCGGGAGTGGCGAGCAGTACTTC.

This clonotype was seen only a few times. The chain has TRBV18 and TRBJ1-1; D is undetermined. V lost 5 bases and J 5 bases, leaving 6 bases between the germline ends. This CDR3 is 11 amino acids long. CDR1 and CDR2 from the germline V gene are KGHSH and LQKENI. The CDR3 region has the DNA TGTGCCAGCTCAGCCAAGACTGAAGCTTTCTTT. Translation gives CASSAKTEAFF.

The rearrangement uses TRBV4-2 and TRBJ2-7, with D maybe TRBD1 (7 bases). The CDR3 is made up of 15 amino acids. Per the germline V gene, CDR1 is LGHNA and CDR2 is YNFKEQ. With 4 bases removed from V and 1 base from J, the gap between germline ends came to 14 bases. This CDR3 reads CASSPEGARSYEQYF. CDR3 nucleotides: TGTGCCAGCAGCCCGGAGGGGGCTAGGTCCTACGAGCAGTACTTC.

In its sample, this clonotype was seen many times. This rearrangement joins TRBV20-1 to TRBJ1-1; D gene unclear. Trimming shortened V by 5 bases and J by 7 bases, and 11 bases separated the two germline ends. CDR3 length: 11 amino acids. Germline V gene lookup returns CDR1 DFQATT and CDR2 SNEGSKA (reference sequence). DNA for the CDR3: TGCAGTGCTCAGATGGGTTTTGAAGCTTTCTTT. Protein product: CSAQMGFEAFF.

This chain connects TRBV20-1 to TRBJ2-5; 9 bases are a match to TRBD2. Germline V gene data show CDR1 as DFQATT and CDR2 as SNEGSKA (reference sequence). The CDR3 extends over 15 amino acids. The V gene end was trimmed by 3 bases and the J gene end by 3 bases; junction bases not matched to a gene: 8. CDR3 DNA: TGCAGTGCTAGGGATGGCGGGAGGGCGGAAGAGACCCAGTACTTC. This codes for CSARDGGRAEETQYF.

Regarding this clonotype: With a much larger clone just one base away, this may be a read error. V gene TRBV29-1 combines with J gene TRBJ2-7; D unclear. CDR3 length: 11 amino acids. Germline V gene lookup returns CDR1 SQVTM and CDR2 ANQGSEA. Trimming shortened V by 1 base and J by 6 bases, and 7 bases separated the two germline ends. The CDR3 region has the DNA TGCAGCGTTGAAGCTGGCTTCGAGCAGTACTTC. Its translation is CSVEAGFEQYF.

This clonotype was counted only a few times. V and J are TRBV5-4 and TRBJ2-2; D unclear. The CDR3 is made up of 13 amino acids. CDR1 and CDR2 from the germline V gene are SGHNT and YYREEE (reference sequence). Trimming pared 0 bases from V and 6 bases from J, leaving 6 bases between. CDR3 region: CASSLEGPGELFF. CDR3 DNA sequence: TGTGCCAGCAGCTTGGAAGGTCCCGGGGAGCTGTTTTTT.

As DNA, the CDR3 is TGTGCCAGCTCCGGGACAGCGGGAGAGCAGTACTTC. This sequence encodes CASSGTAGEQYF. The rearrangement joins TRBV6-1 to TRBJ2-7; D is possibly TRBD1 or TRBD2 (7 bases each). V gave up 8 bases and J gave up 7 bases, with 15 bases separating them. Per germline, CDR1 MNHNS and CDR2 SASEGT. The CDR3 length is 12 residues.